This section outlines one T cell receptor (beta chain) sequence together with its context. The sample is drawn from a study of cytomegalovirus exposure and HLA in healthy donors. Study details: Ancestry clustering placed around 80% of roughly 410 genotyped donors in the Caucasian-associated cluster.

A multiplex PCR was run with 60 Vbeta primers and 13 Jbeta primers. Assay used: immunoSEQ multiplex PCR; TCRdb lists only in-frame clones, some missing. The repertoire includes under 200,000 clones, around 77% of them detected once, and approximately 3.4% sits in the top ten. This receptor was identified in a female donor in good health and CMV-seronegative. The sample comprised PBMCs.

The CDR3 bases are TGTGCCATCAGTGAGTGGAGGGTGGAGGATGGCGGGGAGCTGTTTTTT. This codes for CAISEWRVEDGGELFF. The gene calls are TRBV10-3 and TRBJ2-2, with TRBD2 as a possible D gene (6 bases). The CDR3 extends over 16 amino acids. With 1 base removed from V and 7 bases from J, the gap between germline ends came to 16 bases. Germline-derived CDR1 and CDR2 are ENHRY and SYGVKD.